This entry is about one T cell receptor beta chain. Its antigen remains unknown. This specimen comes from a study of beta chain features in type 1 diabetes. Whole-study context: The examined sorted cells totaled 107,917,701 across samples. Whole-study results and caveats: Equally in patients and controls, PCR might preferentially amplify shorter templates.

V trimming: 6 bases; J trimming: 1 base; junction bases outside the gene matches: 6. This CDR3 contains 15 residues. Germline CDR1 MDHEN, CDR2 SYDVKM. Expressed TCRB transcripts were sequenced, since all the RNA that had been isolated was reverse transcribed. The average read count of naive, central memory and regulatory T cell samples was approximately 3.9 million. The method was immunoSEQ multiplex PCR; TCRdb's version includes in-frame clones alone and lacks a portion of them. The data hold some 150,000 clones, with around 10% observed a single time. The clonotype comes from a man in his late teens or twenties in good health. Material: central memory CD4+ T cells from blood. This chain joins TRBV28 and TRBJ2-3, with 8 bases that match TRBD1. Here the CDR3 DNA reads TGTGCCAGCAGCGGACAGGGTAAGGGCACAGATACGCAGTATTTT. This sequence encodes CASSGQGKGTDTQYF.